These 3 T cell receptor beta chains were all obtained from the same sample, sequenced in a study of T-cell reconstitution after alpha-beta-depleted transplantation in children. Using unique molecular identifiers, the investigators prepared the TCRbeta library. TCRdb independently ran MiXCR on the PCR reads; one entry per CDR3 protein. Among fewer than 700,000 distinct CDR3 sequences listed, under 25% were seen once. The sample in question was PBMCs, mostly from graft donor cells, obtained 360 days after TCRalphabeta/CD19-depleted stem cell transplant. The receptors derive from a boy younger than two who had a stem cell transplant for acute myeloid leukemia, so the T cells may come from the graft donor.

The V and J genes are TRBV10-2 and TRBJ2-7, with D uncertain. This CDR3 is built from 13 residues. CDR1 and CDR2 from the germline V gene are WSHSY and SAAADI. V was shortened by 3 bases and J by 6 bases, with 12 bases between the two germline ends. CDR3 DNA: TGCGCCAGCAGTGAAAGTGGTAGAGGCGAGCAGTACGTC. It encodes CASSESGRGEQYV.

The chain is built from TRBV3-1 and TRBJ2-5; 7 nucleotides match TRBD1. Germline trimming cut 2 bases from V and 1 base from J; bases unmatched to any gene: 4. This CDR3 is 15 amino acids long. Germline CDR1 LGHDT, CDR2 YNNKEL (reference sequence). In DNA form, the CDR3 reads TGTGCCAGCAGCCAAAGACAGGGCTTCCAAGAGACCCAGTACTTC. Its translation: CASSQRQGFQETQYF.

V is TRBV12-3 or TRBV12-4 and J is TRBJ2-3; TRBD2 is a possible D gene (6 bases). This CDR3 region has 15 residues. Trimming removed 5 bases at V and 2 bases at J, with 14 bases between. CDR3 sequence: CASSPWAGITDTQYF. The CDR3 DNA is TGTGCCAGCAGTCCTTGGGCGGGGATCACAGATACGCAGTATTTT.